These 2 T cell receptor beta chains were sequenced from one sample in a study of OX40 agonist ivuxolimab in advanced cancers. The library was obtained by the immunoSEQ multiplex PCR assay. TCRdb's version of the immuneACCESS table is confined to in-frame rearrangements and falls short of the full clone set. An unresolved V gene accounts for under half of the shortfall where checked; the remainder is of unknown origin. For this sample the table gives nearly 80,000 clones, of which approximately 84% were detected only once. The ten largest clones take up 0.35% to 0.5% of the sample. The sequenced sample was CD4+ or CD8+ T cells sorted from blood, obtained in a trial of the OX40 agonist ivuxolimab. The source of these receptors is an adult with an advanced solid tumor such as melanoma, head and neck, liver or kidney cancer.

J is TRBJ2-5 and V is TRBV19; TRBD1 matches at 10 bases. Unmatched junction bases numbered 6, after V lost 7 bases and J lost 4 bases. The CDR3 is 14 residues long. Germline V gene data show CDR1 as LNHDA and CDR2 as SQIVND (reference sequence). The CDR3 DNA is TGTGCCAGTAAGAGACAGGGGGCATCAGAGACCCAGTACTTC. Amino acid sequence: CASKRQGASETQYF.

The chain links TRBV4-1 to TRBJ1-2, with D perhaps TRBD1 (5 bases). Between the trimmed V and J ends, which lost 0 bases and 0 bases, there was a span of 11 bases. Germline V lookup: CDR1 MGHRA, CDR2 YSYEKL. The CDR3 sequence is 16 residues long. As DNA, the CDR3 is TGCGCCAGCAGCCAAGAAGGGGCCTTAGCTAACTATGGCTACACCTTC. Translated: CASSQEGALANYGYTF.